This T cell receptor beta chain was documented in a study of CD8+ T cells in alopecia areata. For roughly 5 patients, CD4+ cells were sorted into CD25+CD127- cells. Extraction of RNA preceded its reverse transcription into cDNA, which served as the sequencing template. Repertoires were generated with immunoSEQ multiplex PCR, while TCRdb's copy carries only in-frame clones and drops some. The sample lists just over 20,000 clones, more than 60% occurring once. The clonotype was recovered from a human donor with alopecia areata. The sequenced material came from CD4+ Tregs sorted from blood.

The CDR3 loop is CASSEAGTVHSNQPQHF. The CDR3 DNA is TGTGCCAGCAGTGAAGCGGGGACAGTTCATAGCAATCAGCCCCAGCATTTT. The chain employs TRBV2 and TRBJ1-5; TRBD1 matches at 7 bases. The CDR3 sequence is 17 residues long. The V gene end was trimmed by 0 bases and the J gene end by 0 bases; junction bases not matched to a gene: 5. Germline CDR1 reads SNHLY; CDR2 reads FYNNEI. Full variable domain (outside the CDR3, taken from reference TRBV2 and TRBJ1-5): EPEVTQTPSHQVTQMGQEVILRCVPISNHLYFYWYRQILGQKVEFLVSFYNNEISEKSEIFDDQFSVERPDGSNFTLKIRSTKLEDSAMYFCASSEAGTVHSNQPQHFGDGTRLSIL.